Below, 16 T cell receptor beta chains from the same sample are listed, as sequenced in a study of blood T cells in healthy people across ages. For the second PCR, which ran for about 7 to 11 cycles, a sample-barcoded 5' primer and a J-beta primer mix were used. Each CDR3 protein is one row after TCRdb ran MiXCR on the 5' RACE reads. The sample has about 800,000 distinct CDR3 sequences, roughly 25% seen once. This sample was shared with a second study, whose subject was T cells of mothers and their children.

The sequencing input was blood. Receptor source: a boy younger than 18 in good health.

This rearrangement joins TRBV5-1 to TRBJ2-3; 9 bases fit TRBD1. This CDR3 comprises 13 residues. Germline V gives CDR1 SGHRS, CDR2 YFSETQ. V was clipped by 4 bases and J by 12 bases; unmatched bases: 9. CDR3 residues: CASSAEGTGNQYF. The CDR3 DNA reads TGCGCCAGCAGCGCGGAGGGGACAGGGAATCAGTATTTT. Looking up the rest from reference TRBV5-1 and TRBJ2-3 gives the full variable domain: KAGVTQTPRYLIKTRGQQVTLSCSPISGHRSVSWYQQTPGQGLQFLFEYFSETQRNKGNFPGRFSGRQFSNSRSEMNVSTLELGDSALYLCASSAEGTGNQYFGPGTRLTVL.

The chain uses TRBV29-1 and TRBJ1-2; D not certain. The CDR3 loop spans 11 amino acids. V was shortened by 5 bases and J by 1 base, with 5 bases between the two germline ends. The germline V gene has CDR1 SQVTM and CDR2 ANQGSEA. The CDR3, as DNA: TGCAGCGTTCGGGATAACTATGGCTACACCTTC. Encoded protein: CSVRDNYGYTF.

This chain links TRBV6-2 or TRBV6-3 with TRBJ1-1; TRBD1 agrees at 8 bases. J was trimmed by 4 bases and V by 7 bases; bases with no gene match: 5. Germline-derived CDR1 and CDR2 are MNHEY and SVGEGT. The CDR3 has 13 amino acids. CDR3 in amino acids: CASTIQGGTEAFF. The CDR3 nucleotides are TGTGCCAGCACCATACAGGGGGGCACTGAAGCTTTCTTT.

The chain employs TRBV7-2 and TRBJ2-1; TRBD2 matches at 8 bases. The CDR3 is made up of 18 amino acids. CDR1 is SGHTA, CDR2 FQGNSA, per germline. The J segment lost 3 bases and the V segment lost 3 bases, leaving 13 bases of the junction unmatched. CDR3 DNA: TGTGCCAGCAGCTTTCTTCTACCGGGACTAGTAAACTACAATGAGCAGTTCTTC. Protein sequence: CASSFLLPGLVNYNEQFF.

This clonotype was observed a handful of times. This chain uses TRBV18 with TRBJ1-1, with D unclear. The CDR3 is 14 amino acids. Germline assignment: CDR1 KGHSH and CDR2 LQKENI. The ends were cut back, 3 bases at V and 6 bases at J, with 14 bases in the middle. The CDR3 DNA reads as TGTGCCAGCTCACCCTCGGCGGAGAGCGCTGAAGCTTTCTTT. Amino acids: CASSPSAESAEAFF.

This clonotype was seen only a few times. The chain is built from TRBV2 and TRBJ2-3, with TRBD2 matching 13 bases. The germline CDR1 and CDR2 sequences are SNHLY and FYNNEI. This CDR3 region has 18 residues. Losses at the gene ends were 0 bases for V and 0 bases for J; bases not matched to a gene: 3. CDR3 sequence reads: CASSEAQGLAGSTDTQYF. CDR3 DNA sequence: TGTGCCAGCAGTGAAGCGCAGGGACTAGCGGGGAGCACAGATACGCAGTATTTT.

This clonotype was detected a few times. J is TRBJ2-1 and V is TRBV24-1; 7 bases match TRBD2. Germline V gene sequence: CDR1 KGHDR, CDR2 SFDVKD. J lost 3 bases, V lost 0 bases, and 7 bases had no gene match. CDR3 length: 17 amino acids. Here the CDR3 DNA reads TGTGCCACCAGTGATTTGATGGGGAGCGGGGACTACAATGAGCAGTTCTTC. This encodes CATSDLMGSGDYNEQFF.

This clonotype was seen more than once but under ten times. The CDR3 is CAISPGLLTGNEQFF. Here the CDR3 DNA reads TGTGCCATCAGCCCGGGACTCCTGACCGGCAATGAGCAGTTCTTC. The chain is built from TRBV10-3 and TRBJ2-1; D perhaps matches TRBD2 (6 bases). In germline, CDR1 is ENHRY, CDR2 SYGVKD. This CDR3 is built from 15 residues. The V end was cut by 6 bases, the J end by 6 bases, with 18 bases between.

In its sample, this clonotype was seen a few times. The CDR3 nucleotides are TGTGCCAGCAGTTACGCGACCGTCTACGAGCAGTACTTC. Translation gives CASSYATVYEQYF. This chain links TRBV6-2 or TRBV6-3 with TRBJ2-7, with D hard to call. V lost 2 bases and J lost 3, with 8 bases in between. CDR1 is MNHEY and CDR2 is SVGEGT in the germline V gene. This CDR3 has 13 amino acids.

This clonotype has more than one count but fewer than ten. The genes are TRBV12-3 or TRBV12-4 and TRBJ1-1; possibly TRBD1 for D (6 bases). Trimming took 2 bases from V and 4 from J, leaving 11 bases between them. The CDR3 contains 14 residues. CDR3 sequence (DNA): TGTGCCAGCAGTTTAAAGGGCAGGGGCACTGAAGCTTTCTTT. As protein: CASSLKGRGTEAFF.

There are many counts of this clonotype. This chain connects TRBV3-1 to TRBJ2-2; TRBD1 agrees at 9 bases. Germline-derived CDR1 and CDR2 are LGHDT and YNNKEL (reference sequence). This CDR3 has 15 amino acids. J gave up 6 bases and V 4 bases, and 6 bases lay outside the gene matches. The chain's CDR3 is CASSPRDRASGELFF. CDR3 nucleotide sequence: TGTGCCAGCAGCCCTAGGGACAGGGCGTCCGGGGAGCTGTTTTTT.

This clonotype was observed a handful of times. The chain uses TRBV7-9 and TRBJ2-5; D is unresolved. V gave up 5 bases and J gave up 5 bases, with 12 bases separating them. CDR3 length: 13 residues. CDR1 and CDR2 (germline): SEHNR, FQNEAQ (reference sequence). CDR3 protein: CASSPQWLETQYF. The CDR3 DNA follows: TGTGCCAGCAGCCCACAATGGCTGGAGACCCAGTACTTC.

Details on this clonotype: At one of its ends the junction is not consistent with the germline gene, which may arise from a read error. The chain combines TRBV12-3 or TRBV12-4 with TRBJ2-5; 13 nucleotides match TRBD2. The CDR3 has 14 residues. The chain's CDR3 is CASLLAGGNNEQSF. CDR3 bases: TGTGCCAGTTTACTAGCGGGAGGGAACAATGAGCAGTCCTTC.

This clonotype was observed a handful of times. V and J are TRBV4-3 and TRBJ2-1, with unresolved D. There are 15 residues in the CDR3. Per the germline V gene, CDR1 is LGHNA and CDR2 is YSLEER. V dropped 0 bases and J dropped 2 bases, with 8 bases sitting between them. CDR3 amino acids: CASSQDRSTYNEQFF. CDR3 in DNA: TGCGCCAGCAGCCAAGATCGGAGTACCTACAATGAGCAGTTCTTC.

This clonotype was found a few times. The rearrangement uses TRBV7-9 and TRBJ2-5; 11 nucleotides align to TRBD2. The tail of the sequence fits TRBJ2-7 better, so the J call may be wrong. Germline V lookup: CDR1 SEHNR, CDR2 FQNEAQ (reference sequence). CDR3 length equals 16 residues. CDR3 sequence: CASSLGGLAVTYEQYF. The CDR3 bases are TGTGCCAGCAGCTTAGGGGGACTAGCGGTAACCTACGAGCAGTACTTC.

This clonotype turned up a few times. This chain links TRBV20-1 with TRBJ2-5, with 7 bases aligning to TRBD1. The length of the CDR3 is 14 residues. Germline assignment: CDR1 DFQATT and CDR2 SNEGSKA (reference sequence). The V and J ends lost 3 bases and 4 bases, in that order; junction bases with no gene match: 8. The CDR3 protein is CSASDRRQGETQYF. The CDR3 DNA sequence: TGCAGTGCTAGTGACAGAAGACAGGGAGAGACCCAGTACTTC.